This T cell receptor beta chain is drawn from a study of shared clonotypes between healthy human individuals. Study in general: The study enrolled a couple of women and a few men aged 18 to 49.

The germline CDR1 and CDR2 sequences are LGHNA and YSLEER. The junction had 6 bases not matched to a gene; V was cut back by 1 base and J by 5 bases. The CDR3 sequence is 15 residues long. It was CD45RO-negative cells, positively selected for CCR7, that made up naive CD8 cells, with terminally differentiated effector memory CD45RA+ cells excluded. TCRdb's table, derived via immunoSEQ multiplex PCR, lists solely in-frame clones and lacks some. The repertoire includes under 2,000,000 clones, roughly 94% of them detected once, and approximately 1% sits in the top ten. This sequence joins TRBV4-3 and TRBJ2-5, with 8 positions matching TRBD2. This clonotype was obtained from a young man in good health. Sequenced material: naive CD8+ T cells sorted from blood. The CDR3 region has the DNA TGCGCCAGCAGCCAAGGGACTAGCCCGGGGGAGACCCAGTACTTC. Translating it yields CASSQGTSPGETQYF.